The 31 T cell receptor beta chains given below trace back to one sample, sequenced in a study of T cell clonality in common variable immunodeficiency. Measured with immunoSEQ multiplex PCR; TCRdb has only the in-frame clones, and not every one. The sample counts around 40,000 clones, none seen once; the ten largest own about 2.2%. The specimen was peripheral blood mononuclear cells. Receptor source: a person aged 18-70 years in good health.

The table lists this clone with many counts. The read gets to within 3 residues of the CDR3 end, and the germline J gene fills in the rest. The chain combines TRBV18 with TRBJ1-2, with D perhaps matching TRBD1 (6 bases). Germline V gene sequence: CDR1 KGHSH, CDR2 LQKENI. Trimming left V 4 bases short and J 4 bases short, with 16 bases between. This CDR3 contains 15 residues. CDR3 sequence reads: CASSQNEGGIYGYTF. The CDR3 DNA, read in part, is TGTGCCAGCTCACAAAACGAGGGGGGGATCTATGGC.

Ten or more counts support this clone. CDR3 residues: CASSLETGDQPQHF. CDR3 bases read: TGTGCCAGCAGCTTGGAAACAGGGGATCAGCCC. The V and J genes are TRBV5-6 and TRBJ1-5; 7 bases match TRBD1. The read is 3 residues too short to cover the CDR3 end, so that end is filled in from the germline J gene. CDR3 length: 14 residues. Germline CDR1 is SGHDT and CDR2 is YYEEEE. With V trimmed by 0 bases and J by 5 bases, 2 bases remained unmatched.

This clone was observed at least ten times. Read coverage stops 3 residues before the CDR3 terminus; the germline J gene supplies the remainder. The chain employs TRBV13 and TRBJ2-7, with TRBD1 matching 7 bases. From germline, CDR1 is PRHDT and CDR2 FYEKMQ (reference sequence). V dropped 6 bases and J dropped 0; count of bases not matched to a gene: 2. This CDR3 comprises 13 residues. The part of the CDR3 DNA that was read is TGTGCCAGCAGACAGGGGAGCTCCTACGAG. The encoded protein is CASRQGSSYE. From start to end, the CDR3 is CASRQGSSYEQYF.

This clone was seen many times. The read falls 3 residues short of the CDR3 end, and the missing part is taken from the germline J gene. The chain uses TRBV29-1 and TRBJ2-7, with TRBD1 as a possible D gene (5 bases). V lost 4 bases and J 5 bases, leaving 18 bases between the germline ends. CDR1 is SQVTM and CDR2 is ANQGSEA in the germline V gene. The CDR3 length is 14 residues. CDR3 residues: CSVVGQGQINEQYF. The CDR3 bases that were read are TGCAGCGTTGTAGGGCAGGGTCAGATCAACGAG.

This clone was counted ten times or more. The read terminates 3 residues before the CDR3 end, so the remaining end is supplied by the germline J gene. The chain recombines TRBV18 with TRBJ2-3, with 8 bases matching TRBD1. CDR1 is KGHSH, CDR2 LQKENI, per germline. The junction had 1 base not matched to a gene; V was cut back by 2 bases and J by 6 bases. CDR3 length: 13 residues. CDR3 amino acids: CASSPNRGDTQYF. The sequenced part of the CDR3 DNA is TGTGCCAGCTCACCAAACAGGGGGGATACG.

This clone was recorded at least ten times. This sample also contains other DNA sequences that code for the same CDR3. CDR3 residues: CASSPGTGGYEQYF. The sequenced CDR3 bases are TGTGCCAGCAGCCCCGGGACAGGGGGGTACGAG. V and J are TRBV5-6 and TRBJ2-7; TRBD1 agrees at 11 bases. From the germline J gene comes the end of the CDR3, since the read stops 3 residues before it. Germline lookup yields CDR1 SGHDT and CDR2 YYEEEE. The CDR3 runs to 14 residues. V lost 4 bases to trimming and J lost 4 bases; unmatched junction nucleotides: 4.

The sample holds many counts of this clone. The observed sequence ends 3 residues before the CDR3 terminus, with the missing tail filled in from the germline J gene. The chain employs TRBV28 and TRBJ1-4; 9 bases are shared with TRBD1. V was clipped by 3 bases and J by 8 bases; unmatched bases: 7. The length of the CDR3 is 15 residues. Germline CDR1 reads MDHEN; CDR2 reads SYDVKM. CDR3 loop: CASSLGGTGREKLFF. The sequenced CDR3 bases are TGTGCCAGCAGTTTGGGTGGGACAGGGCGCGAAAAA.

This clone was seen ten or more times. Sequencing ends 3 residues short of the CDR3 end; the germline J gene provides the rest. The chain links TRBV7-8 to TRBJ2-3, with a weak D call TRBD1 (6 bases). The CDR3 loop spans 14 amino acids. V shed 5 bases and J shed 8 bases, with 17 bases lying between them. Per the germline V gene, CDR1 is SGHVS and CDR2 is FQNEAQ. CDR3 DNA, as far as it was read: TGTGCCAGCAGCCCTGATCGAGGGGGTGGTACG. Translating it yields CASSPDRGGGT. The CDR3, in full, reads CASSPDRGGGTQYF.

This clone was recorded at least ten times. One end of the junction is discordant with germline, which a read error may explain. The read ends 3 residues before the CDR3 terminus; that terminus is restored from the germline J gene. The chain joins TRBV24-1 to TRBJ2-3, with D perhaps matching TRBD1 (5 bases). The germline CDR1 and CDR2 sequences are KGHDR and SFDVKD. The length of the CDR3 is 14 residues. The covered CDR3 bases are TGTGCCACGAGTGGACACCTTAGCACAGATACG. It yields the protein CATSGHLSTDT. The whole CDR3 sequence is CATSGHLSTDTQYF.

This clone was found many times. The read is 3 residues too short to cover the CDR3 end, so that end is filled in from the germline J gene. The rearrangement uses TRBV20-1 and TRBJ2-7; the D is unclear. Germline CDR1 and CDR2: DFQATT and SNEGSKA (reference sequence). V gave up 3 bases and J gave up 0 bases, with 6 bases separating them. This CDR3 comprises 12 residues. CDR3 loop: CSASPNSYEQYF. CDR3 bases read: TGCAGTGCTAGCCCCAACTCCTACGAG.

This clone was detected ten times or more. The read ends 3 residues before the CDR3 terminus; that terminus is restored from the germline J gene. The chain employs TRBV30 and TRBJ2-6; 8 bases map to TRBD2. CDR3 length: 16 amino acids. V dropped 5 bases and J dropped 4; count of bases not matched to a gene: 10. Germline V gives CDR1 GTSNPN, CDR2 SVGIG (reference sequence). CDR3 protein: CAWARGGASGANVLTF. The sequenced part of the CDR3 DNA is TGTGCCTGGGCACGGGGGGGGGCGAGCGGGGCCAACGTC.

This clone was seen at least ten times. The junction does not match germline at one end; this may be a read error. The CDR3: CASSPGQGLDEQYF. CDR3 DNA (partial): TGCGCCAGCAGCCCGGGACAGGGCTTGGACGAG. The rearrangement links TRBV4-2 to TRBJ2-7; 9 bases are a match to TRBD1. The missing CDR3 end, 3 residues past where the read stops, is filled in from the germline J gene. This CDR3 is 14 amino acids long. CDR1 is LGHNA and CDR2 is YNFKEQ in the germline V gene.

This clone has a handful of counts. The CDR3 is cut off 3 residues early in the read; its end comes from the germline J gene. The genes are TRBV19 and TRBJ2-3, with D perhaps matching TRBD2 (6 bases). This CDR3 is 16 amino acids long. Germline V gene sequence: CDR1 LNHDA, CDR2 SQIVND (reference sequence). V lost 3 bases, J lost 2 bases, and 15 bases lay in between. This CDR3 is CASSIGGVGSTDTQYF. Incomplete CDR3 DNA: TGTGCCAGTAGTATTGGCGGGGTCGGATCCACAGATACG.

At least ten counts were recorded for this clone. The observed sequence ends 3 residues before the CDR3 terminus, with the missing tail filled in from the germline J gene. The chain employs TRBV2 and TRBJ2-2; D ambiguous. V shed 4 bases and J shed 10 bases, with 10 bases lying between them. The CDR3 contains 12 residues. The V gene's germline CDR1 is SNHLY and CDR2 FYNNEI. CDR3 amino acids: CASSVLTKELFF. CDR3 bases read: TGTGCCAGCAGTGTCCTCACAAAGGAG.

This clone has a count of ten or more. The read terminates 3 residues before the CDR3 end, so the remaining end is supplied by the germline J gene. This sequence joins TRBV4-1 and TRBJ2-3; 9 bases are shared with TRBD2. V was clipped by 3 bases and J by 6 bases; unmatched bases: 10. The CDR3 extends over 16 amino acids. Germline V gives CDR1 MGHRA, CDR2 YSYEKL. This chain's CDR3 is CASSHLTSGRFDTQYF. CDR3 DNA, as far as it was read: TGCGCCAGCAGCCACCTGACTAGCGGTCGTTTTGATACG.

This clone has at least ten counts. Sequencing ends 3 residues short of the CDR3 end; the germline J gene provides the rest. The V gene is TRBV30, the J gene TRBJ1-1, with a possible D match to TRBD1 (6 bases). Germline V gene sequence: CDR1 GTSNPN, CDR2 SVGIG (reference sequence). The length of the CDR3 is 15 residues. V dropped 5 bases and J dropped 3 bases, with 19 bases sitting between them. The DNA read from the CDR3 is TGTGCCTGGCTTCCGGGGCAGGGGCGATACACTGAA. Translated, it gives CAWLPGQGRYTE. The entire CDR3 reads CAWLPGQGRYTEAFF.

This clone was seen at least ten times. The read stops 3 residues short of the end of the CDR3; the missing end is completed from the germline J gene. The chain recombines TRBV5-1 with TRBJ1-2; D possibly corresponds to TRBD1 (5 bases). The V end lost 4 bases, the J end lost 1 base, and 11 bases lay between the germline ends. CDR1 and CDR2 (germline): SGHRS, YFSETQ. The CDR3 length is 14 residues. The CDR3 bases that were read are TGCGCCAGCAGCCTGACACAGGATAACTATGGC. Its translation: CASSLTQDNYG. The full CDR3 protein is CASSLTQDNYGYTF.

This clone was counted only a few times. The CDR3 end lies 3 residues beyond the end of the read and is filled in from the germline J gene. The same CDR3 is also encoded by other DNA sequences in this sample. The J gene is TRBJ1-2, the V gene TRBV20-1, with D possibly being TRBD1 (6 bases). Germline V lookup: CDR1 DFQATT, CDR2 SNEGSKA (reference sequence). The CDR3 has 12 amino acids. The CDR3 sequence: CSARGGGGGYTF. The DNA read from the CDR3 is TGCAGTGCTAGAGGAGGGGGAGGGGGC.

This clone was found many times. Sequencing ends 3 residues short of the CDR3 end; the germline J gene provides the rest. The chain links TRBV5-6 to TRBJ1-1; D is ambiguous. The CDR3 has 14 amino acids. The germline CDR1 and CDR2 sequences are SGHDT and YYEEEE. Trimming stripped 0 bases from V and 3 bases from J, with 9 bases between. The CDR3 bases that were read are TGTGCCAGCAGCTTGGCGGGGTCAGACACTGAA. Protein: CASSLAGSDTE. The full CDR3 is CASSLAGSDTEAFF.

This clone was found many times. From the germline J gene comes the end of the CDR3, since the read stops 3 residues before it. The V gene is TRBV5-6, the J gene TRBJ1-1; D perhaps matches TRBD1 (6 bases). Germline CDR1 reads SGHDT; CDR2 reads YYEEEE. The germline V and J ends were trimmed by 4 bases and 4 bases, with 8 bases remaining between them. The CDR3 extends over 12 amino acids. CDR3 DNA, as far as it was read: TGTGCCAGCAGCGAAGGGGGCACTGAA. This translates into CASSEGGTE. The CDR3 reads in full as CASSEGGTEAFF. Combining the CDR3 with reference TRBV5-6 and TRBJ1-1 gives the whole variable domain DAGVTQSPTHLIKTRGQQVTLRCSPKSGHDTVSWYQQALGQGPQFIFQYYEEEERQRGNFPDRFSGHQFPNYSSELNVNALLLGDSALYLCASSEGGTEAFFGQGTRLTVV.

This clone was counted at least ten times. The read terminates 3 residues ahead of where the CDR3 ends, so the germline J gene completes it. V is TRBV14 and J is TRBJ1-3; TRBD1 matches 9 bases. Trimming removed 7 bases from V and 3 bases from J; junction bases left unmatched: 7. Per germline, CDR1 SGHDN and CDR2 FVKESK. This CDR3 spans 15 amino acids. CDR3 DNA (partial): TGTGCCAGCACCGTACAGGGGGCAGTTGGAAACACC. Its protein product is CASTVQGAVGNT. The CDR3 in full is CASTVQGAVGNTIYF.

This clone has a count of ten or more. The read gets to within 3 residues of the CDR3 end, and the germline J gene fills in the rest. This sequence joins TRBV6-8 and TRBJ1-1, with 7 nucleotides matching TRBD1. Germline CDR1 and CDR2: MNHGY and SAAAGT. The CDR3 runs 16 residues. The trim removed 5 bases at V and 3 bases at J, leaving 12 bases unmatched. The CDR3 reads CASSRGRGGFYTEAFF. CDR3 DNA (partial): TGTGCCAGCAGTCGGGGGCGAGGGGGCTTTTACACTGAA.

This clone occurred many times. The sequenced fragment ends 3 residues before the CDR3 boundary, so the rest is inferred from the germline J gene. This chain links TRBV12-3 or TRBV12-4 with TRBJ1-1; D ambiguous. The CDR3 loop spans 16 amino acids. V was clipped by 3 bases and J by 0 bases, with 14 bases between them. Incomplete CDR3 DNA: TGTGCCAGCAGTTTGGCTCCGTCTTGGCTGAACACTGAA. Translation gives CASSLAPSWLNTE. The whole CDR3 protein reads CASSLAPSWLNTEAFF.

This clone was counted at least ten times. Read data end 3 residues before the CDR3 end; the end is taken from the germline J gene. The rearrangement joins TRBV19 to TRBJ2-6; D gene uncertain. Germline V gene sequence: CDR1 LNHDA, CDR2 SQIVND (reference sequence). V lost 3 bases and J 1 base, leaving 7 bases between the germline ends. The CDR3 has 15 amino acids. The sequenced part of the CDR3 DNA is TGTGCCAGTAGTATGAGCGCGTCTGGGGCCAACGTC. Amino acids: CASSMSASGANV. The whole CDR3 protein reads CASSMSASGANVLTF.

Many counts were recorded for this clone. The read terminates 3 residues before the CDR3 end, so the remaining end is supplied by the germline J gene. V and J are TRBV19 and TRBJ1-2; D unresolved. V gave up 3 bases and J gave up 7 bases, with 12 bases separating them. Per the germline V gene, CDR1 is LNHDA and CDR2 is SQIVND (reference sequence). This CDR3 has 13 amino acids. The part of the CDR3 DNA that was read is TGTGCCAGTAGTATCGTCCAAGCTCCTGGC. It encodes CASSIVQAPG. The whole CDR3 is CASSIVQAPGYTF.

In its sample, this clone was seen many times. The CDR3 protein is CASSDPGQGRQGNTIYF. The sequenced CDR3 bases are TGCGCCAGCAGTGACCCGGGACAGGGCCGACAAGGAAACACC. The rearrangement joins TRBV5-1 to TRBJ1-3; 9 bases align to TRBD1. The read falls 3 residues short of the CDR3 end, and the missing part is taken from the germline J gene. Per the germline V gene, CDR1 is SGHRS and CDR2 is YFSETQ. The V and J ends lost 5 bases and 4 bases, in that order; junction bases with no gene match: 13. The CDR3 contains 17 residues.

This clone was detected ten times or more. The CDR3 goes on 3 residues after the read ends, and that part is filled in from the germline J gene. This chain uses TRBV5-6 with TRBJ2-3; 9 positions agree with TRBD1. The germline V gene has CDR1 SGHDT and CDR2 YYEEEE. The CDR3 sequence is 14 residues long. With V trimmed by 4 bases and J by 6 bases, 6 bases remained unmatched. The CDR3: CASSADRGWDTQYF. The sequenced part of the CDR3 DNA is TGTGCCAGCAGCGCTGACAGGGGGTGGGATACG. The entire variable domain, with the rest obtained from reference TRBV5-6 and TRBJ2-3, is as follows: DAGVTQSPTHLIKTRGQQVTLRCSPKSGHDTVSWYQQALGQGPQFIFQYYEEEERQRGNFPDRFSGHQFPNYSSELNVNALLLGDSALYLCASSADRGWDTQYFGPGTRLTVL.

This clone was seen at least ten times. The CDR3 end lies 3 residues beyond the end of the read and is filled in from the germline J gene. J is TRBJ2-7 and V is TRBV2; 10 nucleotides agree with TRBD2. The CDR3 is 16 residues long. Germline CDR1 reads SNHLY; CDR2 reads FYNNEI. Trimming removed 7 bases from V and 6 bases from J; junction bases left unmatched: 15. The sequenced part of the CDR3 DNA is TGTGCCAGCAAGGAAGTAGCGGGAGGACCCACAGGCGAG. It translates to CASKEVAGGPTGE. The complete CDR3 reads CASKEVAGGPTGEQYF.

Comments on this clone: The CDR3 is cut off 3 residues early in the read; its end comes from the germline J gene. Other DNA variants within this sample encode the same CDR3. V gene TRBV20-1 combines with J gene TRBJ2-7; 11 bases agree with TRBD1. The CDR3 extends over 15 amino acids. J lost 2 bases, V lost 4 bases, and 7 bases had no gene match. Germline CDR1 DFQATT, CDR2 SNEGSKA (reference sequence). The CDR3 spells CSAKDPGQGAYEQYF. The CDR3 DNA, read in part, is TGCAGTGCTAAGGACCCGGGACAGGGGGCCTACGAG.

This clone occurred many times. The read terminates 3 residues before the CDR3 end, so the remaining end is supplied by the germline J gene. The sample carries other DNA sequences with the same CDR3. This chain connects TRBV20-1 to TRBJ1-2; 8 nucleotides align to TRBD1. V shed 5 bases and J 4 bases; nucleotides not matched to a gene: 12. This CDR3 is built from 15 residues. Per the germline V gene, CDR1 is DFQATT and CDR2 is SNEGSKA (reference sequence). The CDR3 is CSAPGTGGSSYGYTF. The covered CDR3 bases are TGCAGTGCTCCCGGGACAGGCGGATCTTCCTATGGC.

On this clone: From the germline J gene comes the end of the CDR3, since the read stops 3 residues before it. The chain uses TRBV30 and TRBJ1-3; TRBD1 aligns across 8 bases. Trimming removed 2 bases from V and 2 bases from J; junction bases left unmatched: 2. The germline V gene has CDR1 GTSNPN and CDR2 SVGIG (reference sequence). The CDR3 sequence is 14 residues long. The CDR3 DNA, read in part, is TGTGCCTGGAGTCCGACAGGGGCTGGAAACACC. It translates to CAWSPTGAGNT. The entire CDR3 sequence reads CAWSPTGAGNTIYF.